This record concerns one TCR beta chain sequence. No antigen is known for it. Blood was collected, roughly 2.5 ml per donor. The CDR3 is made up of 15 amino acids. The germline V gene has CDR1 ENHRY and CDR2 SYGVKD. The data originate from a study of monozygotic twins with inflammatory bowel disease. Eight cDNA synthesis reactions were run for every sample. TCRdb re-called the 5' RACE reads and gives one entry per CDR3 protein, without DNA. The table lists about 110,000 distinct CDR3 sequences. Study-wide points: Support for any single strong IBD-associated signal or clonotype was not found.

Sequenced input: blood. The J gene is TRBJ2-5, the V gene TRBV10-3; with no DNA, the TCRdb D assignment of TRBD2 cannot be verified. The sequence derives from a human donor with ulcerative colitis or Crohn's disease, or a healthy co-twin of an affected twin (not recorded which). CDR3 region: CAISESTARGETQYF.